The present entry profiles one T cell receptor beta chain with its context. In the authors' workflow: The authors estimated nucleated cell counts from reference gene primer amplification. Sequenced by immunoSEQ multiplex PCR; TCRdb stores in-frame clones only, minus some. The DNA gave D and trimming, while V, J and clone size come from that table. The data show about 370,000 clones, with around 92% seen just once and 1.5% to 2% held by the top ten. These data belong to a study of blood T cell repertoires in COVID-19. In the study overall: T cells, B-cell-depleted T cells, or PBMCs supplied cDNA or gDNA.

Trimming took 1 base from V and 4 from J; bases not matched to a gene: 5. The CDR3 contains 15 residues. Germline V gene data show CDR1 as KGHSH and CDR2 as LQKENI. This TCR came from a woman in her twenties or thirties who had recovered from COVID-19. J is TRBJ2-5 and V is TRBV18, with 8 bases fitting TRBD1. Sequencing was done on a sample of PBMCs or T cells enriched from blood (not recorded which). The CDR3 region is CASSPRTGRAETQYF. In DNA, the CDR3 is TGTGCCAGCTCACCACGGACAGGGAGAGCAGAGACCCAGTACTTC.